Each of the 10 T cell receptor beta chains below was sequenced from the same sample in a study of beta chain features in type 1 diabetes. Every bit of the isolated RNA underwent reverse transcription, so sequencing read expressed TCRB transcripts. This table comes from immunoSEQ multiplex PCR, and its TCRdb copy is limited to in-frame clones, with some not included. This table holds 130,000 to 150,000 clones, about 10% found once. Sequencing input: naive CD4+ T cells from blood. The receptors derive from a man between 18 and 29 years old in good health.

There are a few counts of this clone. The chain joins TRBV4-2 to TRBJ1-4; possibly TRBD1 for D (6 bases). V lost 4 bases, J lost 0 bases, and 9 bases lay in between. The CDR3 runs to 15 residues. CDR1 is LGHNA and CDR2 is YNFKEQ in the germline V gene. The DNA for the CDR3 is TGTGCCAGCAGCCTCTCAGGGGCAACTAATGAAAAACTGTTTTTT. Translating gives CASSLSGATNEKLFF.

The chain combines TRBV30 with TRBJ1-6, with 7 bases fitting TRBD1. In germline, CDR1 is GTSNPN, CDR2 SVGIG (reference sequence). V was pared by 5 bases and J by 6 bases, with 4 bases of the junction left unmatched. This CDR3 spans 13 amino acids. The CDR3 DNA reads as TGTGCCTGGGCGACAGGGTTTAATTCACCCCTCCACTTT. Its protein is CAWATGFNSPLHF.

The J gene is TRBJ1-1, the V gene TRBV7-2; D uncertain. Looked up from germline, CDR1 is SGHTA and CDR2 is FQGNSA. The CDR3 totals 13 residues. The V gene lost 4 bases and the J gene lost 6 bases, with 12 bases spanning the gap. CDR3 in amino acids: CASSYRRTPEAFF. DNA of the CDR3: TGTGCCAGCAGCTATCGTCGCACACCTGAAGCTTTCTTT.

V and J are TRBV10-3 and TRBJ2-3, with TRBD2 matching over 10 bases. The CDR3 runs to 15 residues. Germline lookup yields CDR1 ENHRY and CDR2 SYGVKD. Trimming cost V 4 bases and J 7 bases; bases outside gene matches: 8. CDR3 DNA sequence: TGTGCCATCAGTGTTCTAGCGGGGGTCGTACATACGCAGTATTTT. Protein sequence: CAISVLAGVVHTQYF.

This clone was observed a handful of times. This chain links TRBV6-5 with TRBJ2-5; possibly TRBD2 for D (6 bases). Trimming stripped 2 bases from V and 4 bases from J, with 8 bases between. CDR1 is MNHEY and CDR2 is SVGAGI in the germline V gene. The CDR3 has 13 residues. The CDR3 sequence is CASSYAGRETQYF. As DNA, the CDR3 is TGTGCCAGCAGTTACGCGGGAAGAGAGACCCAGTACTTC.

There are a few counts of this clone. V usage is TRBV11-2 and J usage is TRBJ1-4; no clear D. CDR1 and CDR2 (germline): SGHAT, FQNNGV. V was cut by 1 base and J by 4 bases, with 13 bases left in between. The CDR3 totals 16 residues. The CDR3 sequence: CASSLVPAGNNEKLFF. The DNA of the CDR3 is TGTGCCAGCAGCTTAGTCCCCGCGGGAAATAATGAAAAACTGTTTTTT.

This clone came up a few times. V and J are TRBV6-5 and TRBJ2-7, with TRBD1 matching over 10 bases. The J segment lost 4 bases and the V segment lost 4 bases, leaving 7 bases of the junction unmatched. Germline V gives CDR1 MNHEY, CDR2 SVGAGI. This CDR3 has 15 residues. CDR3 nucleotides: TGTGCCAGCAGTTCGAGGGACAGGGGAGGATACGAGCAGTACTTC. Amino acid sequence: CASSSRDRGGYEQYF.

The chain has TRBV7-7 and TRBJ2-5; 9 bases fit TRBD2. The CDR3 consists of 15 residues. V dropped 5 bases and J dropped 5; count of bases not matched to a gene: 9. Germline V gives CDR1 SSHAT, CDR2 FNYEAQ (reference sequence). The CDR3 spells CASSKSGGSGETQYF. The CDR3 nucleotides are TGTGCCAGCAGCAAAAGCGGGGGGTCGGGGGAGACCCAGTACTTC.

This clone came up a few times. The chain employs TRBV7-3 and TRBJ2-1, with D tentatively TRBD1 (6 bases). Trimming pared 3 bases from V and 1 base from J, leaving 7 bases between. Germline CDR1 is SGHTA and CDR2 is FQGTGA. There are 14 residues in the CDR3. CDR3 sequence (DNA): TGTGCCAGCAGCTTGCAGGGGTCCTACAATGAGCAGTTCTTC. This encodes CASSLQGSYNEQFF. Full variable domain (missing parts from reference TRBV7-3 and TRBJ2-1): GAGVSQTPSNKVTEKGKYVELRCDPISGHTALYWYRQSLGQGPEFLIYFQGTGAADDSGLPNDRFFAVRPEGSVSTLKIQRTERGDSAVYLCASSLQGSYNEQFFGPGTRLTVL.

The genes are TRBV19 and TRBJ2-7; TRBD2 might be the D (5 bases). The assigned J gene may be wrong: the sequence end matches TRBJ2-5 better. CDR1 LNHDA and CDR2 SQIVND come from the germline V gene (reference sequence). The CDR3 length is 14 residues. CDR3 DNA: TGTGCCAGTAGTCTAGGGCTCGAGGGAGAGACCCAGTACTTC. Amino acids: CASSLGLEGETQYF.